These T cell receptor beta chains were read from a single sample in a study of CD4 T cells in relation to SARS-CoV-2 and coronaviruses. The table came from immunoSEQ multiplex PCR; TCRdb's copy has only in-frame clones and leaves some out. The sample has just under 30,000 clones; about three quarters are singletons. For these receptors, no antigen is known. The sample consisted of CD4+ T cells from PBMCs, cultured in vitro. The source is a human donor in good health. CDR3s include the opening cysteine and the closing phenylalanine or tryptophan. D genes are given only for firm matches. Some rows have no size entry. The others give once, few or many, or a class for an expanded clone.

d_gene: TRBD1
abundance: few
v_gene: TRBV6-1
j_gene: TRBJ1-1
CDR3aa: CASSEGPTGVTEAFF
CDR3nt: TGTGCCAGCAGTGAGGGACCGACAGGGGTAACTGAAGCTTTCTTT

d_gene: TRBD1
abundance: -
v_gene: TRBV29-1
j_gene: TRBJ2-6
CDR3aa: CSVTGSGANVLTF
CDR3nt: TGCAGCGTGACAGGGTCCGGGGCCAACGTCCTGACTTTC

d_gene: -
abundance: -
v_gene: TRBV10-3
j_gene: TRBJ1-3
CDR3aa: CAITAADRSSGNTIYF
CDR3nt: TGTGCCATCACAGCGGCAGATAGGAGCTCTGGAAACACCATATATTTT

d_gene: -
abundance: once
v_gene: TRBV7-2
j_gene: TRBJ1-2
CDR3aa: CASSSPPLGAVYTF
CDR3nt: TGTGCCAGCAGCTCACCCCCCCTCGGCGCGGTCTACACCTTC

d_gene: TRBD2
abundance: -
v_gene: TRBV10-2
j_gene: TRBJ2-7
CDR3aa: CASSEAALAGGPYEQYF
CDR3nt: TGCGCCAGCAGTGAGGCGGCCCTAGCGGGGGGGCCCTACGAGCAGTACTTC

d_gene: -
abundance: -
v_gene: TRBV18
j_gene: TRBJ1-1
CDR3aa: CASSPAPGDTEAFF
CDR3nt: TGTGCCAGCTCACCAGCCCCGGGGGACACTGAAGCTTTCTTT

d_gene: TRBD2
abundance: -
v_gene: TRBV6-5
j_gene: TRBJ2-1
CDR3aa: CASRPTSGRLYEQFF
CDR3nt: TGTGCCAGCAGGCCGACTAGCGGGAGACTCTATGAGCAGTTCTTC

d_gene: -
abundance: -
v_gene: TRBV18
j_gene: TRBJ2-2
CDR3aa: CASSVDRAELFF
CDR3nt: TGTGCCAGCTCTGTGGACCGGGCGGAGCTGTTTTTT

d_gene: TRBD1
abundance: -
v_gene: TRBV10-1
j_gene: TRBJ2-7
CDR3aa: CASSEGRQGVSYEQYF
CDR3nt: TGCGCCAGCAGTGAAGGTCGCCAGGGGGTCTCCTACGAGCAGTACTTC

d_gene: -
abundance: few
v_gene: TRBV7-6
j_gene: TRBJ2-7
CDR3aa: CASSRGSGPGEQYF
CDR3nt: TGTGCCAGCTCTAGAGGCAGCGGGCCGGGGGAGCAGTACTTC

d_gene: -
abundance: -
v_gene: TRBV7-3
j_gene: TRBJ1-1
CDR3aa: CASSSGHQNTEAFF
CDR3nt: TGTGCCAGCAGCTCGGGACACCAGAACACTGAAGCTTTCTTT

d_gene: TRBD1
abundance: -
v_gene: TRBV4-3
j_gene: TRBJ1-1
CDR3aa: CASSQGQGATEAFF
CDR3nt: TGCGCCAGCAGCCAGGGACAGGGGGCCACTGAAGCTTTCTTT

d_gene: TRBD1
abundance: -
v_gene: TRBV6-1
j_gene: TRBJ1-5
CDR3aa: CASSALRQGNSNQPQHF
CDR3nt: TGTGCCAGCAGTGCCCTGCGACAGGGCAACAGCAATCAGCCCCAGCATTTT

d_gene: -
abundance: -
v_gene: TRBV5-6
j_gene: TRBJ2-2
CDR3aa: CASSLSLGNTGELFF
CDR3nt: TGTGCCAGCAGCCTCTCCTTGGGGAACACCGGGGAGCTGTTTTTT

d_gene: -
abundance: -
v_gene: TRBV3-1/TRBV3-2
j_gene: TRBJ2-1
CDR3aa: CASSSTPNEQFF
CDR3nt: TGTGCCAGCAGCTCCACCCCCAATGAGCAGTTCTTC

d_gene: -
abundance: -
v_gene: TRBV6-2/TRBV6-3
j_gene: TRBJ1-2
CDR3aa: CASSYSSQNGYTF
CDR3nt: TGTGCCAGCAGTTACTCGTCCCAGAATGGCTACACCTTC

d_gene: -
abundance: -
v_gene: TRBV28
j_gene: TRBJ1-4
CDR3aa: CASSSGQTNEKLFF
CDR3nt: TGTGCCAGCAGTTCAGGACAGACTAATGAAAAACTGTTTTTT

d_gene: -
abundance: few
v_gene: TRBV7-8
j_gene: TRBJ1-6
CDR3aa: CASSPSRGGQRRSPLHF
CDR3nt: TGTGCCAGCAGCCCCTCTCGGGGAGGGCAAAGGAGGTCACCCCTCCACTTT

d_gene: -
abundance: -
v_gene: TRBV12-2
j_gene: TRBJ1-1
CDR3aa: CASRLAGLLGQGTWVGTEAFF
CDR3nt: TGTGCAAGTCGCTTAGCTGGGCTGCTGGGACAGGGGACTTGGGTTGGGACTGAAGCTTTCTTT

d_gene: -
abundance: -
v_gene: TRBV11-2
j_gene: TRBJ2-7
CDR3aa: CASSLRNRVHEQYF
CDR3nt: TGTGCCAGCAGCTTAAGGAACAGGGTCCACGAGCAGTACTTC

d_gene: TRBD2
abundance: -
v_gene: TRBV19
j_gene: TRBJ2-3
CDR3aa: CASTQTSGRSDTQYF
CDR3nt: TGTGCCAGTACTCAGACTAGCGGGAGGTCAGATACGCAGTATTTT

d_gene: -
abundance: few
v_gene: TRBV5-1
j_gene: TRBJ1-2
CDR3aa: CASSLLDSLGEGYTF
CDR3nt: TGCGCCAGCAGCTTGCTTGACAGTCTTGGTGAAGGCTACACCTTC

d_gene: -
abundance: -
v_gene: TRBV18
j_gene: TRBJ2-1
CDR3aa: CASSPPQIRQFF
CDR3nt: TGTGCCAGCTCACCACCGCAAATTCGGCAGTTCTTC

d_gene: -
abundance: -
v_gene: TRBV4-2
j_gene: TRBJ1-5
CDR3aa: CASSQAVVEANQPQHF
CDR3nt: TGTGCCAGCAGCCAAGCGGTGGTGGAAGCCAATCAGCCCCAGCATTTT

d_gene: TRBD1
abundance: -
v_gene: TRBV5-1
j_gene: TRBJ1-1
CDR3aa: CASSPGQRTRTTEAFF
CDR3nt: TGCGCCAGCAGCCCGGGACAGCGAACCAGGACCACTGAAGCTTTCTTT

d_gene: TRBD1
abundance: -
v_gene: TRBV7-6
j_gene: TRBJ2-6
CDR3aa: CASSLAWTGGLSGANVLTF
CDR3nt: TGTGCCAGCAGCTTAGCGTGGACAGGGGGCCTCTCTGGGGCCAACGTCCTGACTTTC

d_gene: -
abundance: -
v_gene: TRBV9
j_gene: TRBJ2-7
CDR3aa: CASSVDGGHEQYF
CDR3nt: TGTGCCAGCAGCGTAGACGGAGGCCACGAGCAGTACTTC

d_gene: TRBD1
abundance: -
v_gene: TRBV9
j_gene: TRBJ2-2
CDR3aa: CASSVGTGVTGELFF
CDR3nt: TGTGCCAGCAGCGTAGGGACAGGGGTTACCGGGGAGCTGTTTTTT

d_gene: TRBD2
abundance: -
v_gene: TRBV6-2/TRBV6-3
j_gene: TRBJ2-3
CDR3aa: CASSYVGLAGDTQYF
CDR3nt: TGTGCCAGCAGTTACGTGGGACTAGCGGGGGATACGCAGTATTTT

d_gene: TRBD1
abundance: few
v_gene: TRBV4-1
j_gene: TRBJ1-2
CDR3aa: CASSQTPTGLGGGYTF
CDR3nt: TGCGCCAGCAGCCAGACCCCGACAGGGCTCGGAGGAGGCTACACCTTC

d_gene: -
abundance: -
v_gene: TRBV3-1/TRBV3-2
j_gene: TRBJ2-5
CDR3aa: CASSQGVYQETQYF
CDR3nt: TGTGCCAGCAGCCAGGGTGTCTACCAAGAGACCCAGTACTTC

d_gene: -
abundance: -
v_gene: TRBV7-9
j_gene: TRBJ1-5
CDR3aa: CASSGIGAGKNQPQHF
CDR3nt: TGTGCCAGCAGCGGTATAGGGGCAGGGAAAAATCAGCCCCAGCATTTT

d_gene: -
abundance: once
v_gene: TRBV7-6
j_gene: TRBJ2-5
CDR3aa: CASSPNPRTVQETQYF
CDR3nt: TGTGCCAGCAGCCCAAATCCGAGGACAGTTCAAGAGACCCAGTACTTC

d_gene: -
abundance: once
v_gene: TRBV3-1/TRBV3-2
j_gene: TRBJ2-5
CDR3aa: CASSQEEWGSTQYF
CDR3nt: TGTGCCAGCAGCCAAGAGGAGTGGGGGTCGACCCAGTACTTC

d_gene: TRBD2
abundance: -
v_gene: TRBV5-4
j_gene: TRBJ2-7
CDR3aa: CASSLDLGTSGEYEQYF
CDR3nt: TGTGCCAGCAGCTTGGACCTAGGGACTAGCGGGGAATACGAGCAGTACTTC

d_gene: -
abundance: few
v_gene: TRBV7-9
j_gene: TRBJ2-7
CDR3aa: CATGRSYEQYF
CDR3nt: TGTGCCACAGGGCGCTCCTACGAGCAGTACTTC

d_gene: -
abundance: -
v_gene: TRBV7-7
j_gene: TRBJ1-1
CDR3aa: CASSPLGPRNTEAFF
CDR3nt: TGTGCCAGCAGCCCTTTAGGGCCCAGGAACACTGAAGCTTTCTTT

d_gene: TRBD1
abundance: -
v_gene: TRBV10-1
j_gene: TRBJ1-1
CDR3aa: CASRAGGLNTEAFF
CDR3nt: TGCGCCAGCAGAGCAGGGGGATTGAACACTGAAGCTTTCTTT